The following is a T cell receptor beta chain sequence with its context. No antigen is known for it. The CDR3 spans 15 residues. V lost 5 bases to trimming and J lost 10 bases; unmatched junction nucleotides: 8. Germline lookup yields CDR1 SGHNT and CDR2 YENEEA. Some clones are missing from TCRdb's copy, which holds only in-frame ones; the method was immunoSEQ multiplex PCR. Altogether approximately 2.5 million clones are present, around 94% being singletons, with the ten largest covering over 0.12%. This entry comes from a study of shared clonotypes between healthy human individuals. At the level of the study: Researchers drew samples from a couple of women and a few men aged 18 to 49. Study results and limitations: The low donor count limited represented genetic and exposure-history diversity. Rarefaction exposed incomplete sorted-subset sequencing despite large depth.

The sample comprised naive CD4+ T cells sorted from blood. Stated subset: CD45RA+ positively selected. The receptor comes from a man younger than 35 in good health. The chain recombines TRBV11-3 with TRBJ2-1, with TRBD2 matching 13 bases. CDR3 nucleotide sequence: TGTGCCAGCAGCGTGACTAGCGGGGGGAGGCTCGAGCAGTTCTTC. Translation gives CASSVTSGGRLEQFF.